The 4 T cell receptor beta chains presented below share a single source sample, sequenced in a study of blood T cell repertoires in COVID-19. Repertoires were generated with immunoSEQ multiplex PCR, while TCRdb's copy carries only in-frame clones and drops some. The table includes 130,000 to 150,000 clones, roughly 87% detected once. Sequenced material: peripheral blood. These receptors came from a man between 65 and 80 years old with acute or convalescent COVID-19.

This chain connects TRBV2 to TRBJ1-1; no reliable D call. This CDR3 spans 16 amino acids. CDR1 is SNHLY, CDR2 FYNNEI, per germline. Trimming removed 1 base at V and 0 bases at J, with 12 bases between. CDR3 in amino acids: CASSEGSTYLNTEAFF. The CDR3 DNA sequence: TGTGCCAGCAGTGAAGGGTCAACTTATCTGAACACTGAAGCTTTCTTT.

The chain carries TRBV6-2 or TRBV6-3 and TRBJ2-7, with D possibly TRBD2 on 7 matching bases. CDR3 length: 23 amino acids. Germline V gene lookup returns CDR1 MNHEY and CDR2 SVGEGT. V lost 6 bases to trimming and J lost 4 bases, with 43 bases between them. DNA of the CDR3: TGTGCCAGCAGCCCCATGGGGCACTTGGGAGGGGGTGCTAGCGGCCGGGGGTCTTACGAGCAGTACTTC. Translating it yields CASSPMGHLGGGASGRGSYEQYF.

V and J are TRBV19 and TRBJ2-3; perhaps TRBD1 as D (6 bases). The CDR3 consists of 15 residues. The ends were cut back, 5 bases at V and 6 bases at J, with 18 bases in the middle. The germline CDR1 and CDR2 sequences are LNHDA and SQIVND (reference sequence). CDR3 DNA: TGTGCCAGTAGTCGAGGGGAAGGGGGAGTGGATACGCAGTATTTT. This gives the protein CASSRGEGGVDTQYF.

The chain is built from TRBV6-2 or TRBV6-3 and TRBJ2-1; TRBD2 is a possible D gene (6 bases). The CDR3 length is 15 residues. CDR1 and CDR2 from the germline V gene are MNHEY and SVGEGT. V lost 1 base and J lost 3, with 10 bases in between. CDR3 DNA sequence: TGTGCCAGCAGTTACTTGGGGGGAAACTACAATGAGCAGTTCTTC. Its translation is CASSYLGGNYNEQFF.